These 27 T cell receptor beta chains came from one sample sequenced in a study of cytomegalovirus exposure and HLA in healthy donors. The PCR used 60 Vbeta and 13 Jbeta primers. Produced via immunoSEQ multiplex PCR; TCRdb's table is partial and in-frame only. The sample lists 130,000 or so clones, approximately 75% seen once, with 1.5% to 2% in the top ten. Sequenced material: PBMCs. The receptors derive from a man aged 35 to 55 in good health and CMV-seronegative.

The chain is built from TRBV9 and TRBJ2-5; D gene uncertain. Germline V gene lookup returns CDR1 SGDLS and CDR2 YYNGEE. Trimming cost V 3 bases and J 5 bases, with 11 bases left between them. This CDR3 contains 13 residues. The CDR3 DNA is TGTGCCAGCAGCGACCTGGCAAGTGAGACCCAGTACTTC. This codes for CASSDLASETQYF.

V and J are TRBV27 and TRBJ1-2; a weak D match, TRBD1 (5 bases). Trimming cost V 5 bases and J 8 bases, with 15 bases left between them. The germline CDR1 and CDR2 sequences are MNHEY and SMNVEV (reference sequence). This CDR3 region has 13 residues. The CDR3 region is CASSPAVGGGYTF. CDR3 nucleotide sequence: TGTGCCAGCAGTCCTGCCGTTGGGGGGGGCTACACCTTC.

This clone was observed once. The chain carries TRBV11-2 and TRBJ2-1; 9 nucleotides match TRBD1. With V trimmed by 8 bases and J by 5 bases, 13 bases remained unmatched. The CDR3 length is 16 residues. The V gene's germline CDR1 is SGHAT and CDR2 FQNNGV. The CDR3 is CASGGVGTGIHNEQFF. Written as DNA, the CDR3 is TGTGCCAGCGGCGGAGTGGGGACAGGGATCCACAATGAGCAGTTCTTC.

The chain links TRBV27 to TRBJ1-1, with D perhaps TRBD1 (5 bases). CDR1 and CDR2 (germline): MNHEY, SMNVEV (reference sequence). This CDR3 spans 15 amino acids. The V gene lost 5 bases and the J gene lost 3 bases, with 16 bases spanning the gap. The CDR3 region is CASSPIPGGYTEAFF. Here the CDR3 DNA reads TGTGCCAGCAGTCCAATCCCCGGGGGTTACACTGAAGCTTTCTTT.

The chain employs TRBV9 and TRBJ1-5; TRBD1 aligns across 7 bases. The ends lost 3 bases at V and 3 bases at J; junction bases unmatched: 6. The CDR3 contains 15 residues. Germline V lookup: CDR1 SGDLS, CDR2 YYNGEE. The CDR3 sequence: CASSATGVHNQPQHF. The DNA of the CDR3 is TGTGCCAGCAGCGCAACAGGGGTTCACAATCAGCCCCAGCATTTT.

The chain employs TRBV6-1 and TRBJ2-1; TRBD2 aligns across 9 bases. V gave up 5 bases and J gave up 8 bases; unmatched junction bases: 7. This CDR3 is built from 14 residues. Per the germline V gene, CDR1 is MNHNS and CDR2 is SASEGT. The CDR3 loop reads CASSISGSEYEQFF. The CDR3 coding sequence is TGTGCCAGCAGTATTAGCGGGAGTGAATATGAGCAGTTCTTC.

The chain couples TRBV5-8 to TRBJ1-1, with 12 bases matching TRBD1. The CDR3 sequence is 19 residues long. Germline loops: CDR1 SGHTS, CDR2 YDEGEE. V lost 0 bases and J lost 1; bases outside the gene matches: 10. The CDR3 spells CASSLGPGTGGRWNTEAFF. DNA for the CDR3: TGTGCCAGCAGCTTGGGCCCGGGGACAGGGGGCCGGTGGAACACTGAAGCTTTCTTT.

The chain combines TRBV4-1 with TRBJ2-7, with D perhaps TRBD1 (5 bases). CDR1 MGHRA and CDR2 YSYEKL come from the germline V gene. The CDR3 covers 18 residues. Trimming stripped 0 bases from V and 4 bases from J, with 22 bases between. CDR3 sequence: CASSQDPRAAPTLYEQYF. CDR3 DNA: TGCGCCAGCAGCCAAGATCCCAGGGCTGCTCCTACCCTTTACGAGCAGTACTTC.

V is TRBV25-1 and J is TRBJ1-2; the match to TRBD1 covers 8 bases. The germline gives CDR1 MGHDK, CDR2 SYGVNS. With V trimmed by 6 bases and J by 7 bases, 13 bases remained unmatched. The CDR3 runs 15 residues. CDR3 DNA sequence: TGTGCCAGCAGGGAGGGCGGACAGGGACATCGTGGCTACACCTTC. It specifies CASREGGQGHRGYTF.

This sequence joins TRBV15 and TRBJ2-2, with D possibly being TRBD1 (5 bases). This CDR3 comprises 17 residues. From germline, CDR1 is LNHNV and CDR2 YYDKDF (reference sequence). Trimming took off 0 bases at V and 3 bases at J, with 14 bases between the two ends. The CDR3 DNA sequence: TGTGCCACCAGCAGAGATGGGGCAGGGTGGGACACCGGGGAGCTGTTTTTT. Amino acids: CATSRDGAGWDTGELFF. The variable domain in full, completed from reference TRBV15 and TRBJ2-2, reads DAMVIQNPRYQVTQFGKPVTLSCSQTLNHNVMYWYQQKSSQAPKLLFHYYDKDFNNEADTPDNFQSRRPNTSFCFLDIRSPGLGDTAMYLCATSRDGAGWDTGELFFGEGSRLTVL.

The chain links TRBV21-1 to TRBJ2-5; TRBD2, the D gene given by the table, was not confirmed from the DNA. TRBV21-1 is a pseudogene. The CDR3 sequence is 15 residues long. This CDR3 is CASSKACIFQETQYF. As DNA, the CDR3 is TGTGCCAGCAGCAAAGCTTGTATCTTTCAAGAGACCCAGTACTTC.

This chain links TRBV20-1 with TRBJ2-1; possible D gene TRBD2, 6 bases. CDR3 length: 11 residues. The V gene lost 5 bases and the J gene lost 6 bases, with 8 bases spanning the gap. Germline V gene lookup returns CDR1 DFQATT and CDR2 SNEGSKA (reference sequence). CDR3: CSARGTNEQFF. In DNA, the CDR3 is TGCAGTGCTCGGGGGACCAATGAGCAGTTCTTC.

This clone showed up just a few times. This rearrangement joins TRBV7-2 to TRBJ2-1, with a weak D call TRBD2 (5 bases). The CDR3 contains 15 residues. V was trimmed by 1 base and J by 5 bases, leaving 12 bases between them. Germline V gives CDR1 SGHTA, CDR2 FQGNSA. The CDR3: CASSLVGGRNNEQFF. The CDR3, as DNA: TGTGCCAGCAGCTTAGTTGGCGGGCGGAACAATGAGCAGTTCTTC. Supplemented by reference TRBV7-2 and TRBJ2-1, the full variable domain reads GAGVSQSPSNKVTEKGKDVELRCDPISGHTALYWYRQSLGQGLEFLIYFQGNSAPDKSGLPSDRFSAERTGGSVSTLTIQRTQQEDSAVYLCASSLVGGRNNEQFFGPGTRLTVL.

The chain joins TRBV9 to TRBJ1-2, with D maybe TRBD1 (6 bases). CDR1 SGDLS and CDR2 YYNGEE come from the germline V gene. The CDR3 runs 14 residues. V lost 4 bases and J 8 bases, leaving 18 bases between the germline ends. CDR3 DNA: TGTGCCAGCAGCACCTCCGACAGGTTGGGAGGCTACACCTTC. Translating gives CASSTSDRLGGYTF.

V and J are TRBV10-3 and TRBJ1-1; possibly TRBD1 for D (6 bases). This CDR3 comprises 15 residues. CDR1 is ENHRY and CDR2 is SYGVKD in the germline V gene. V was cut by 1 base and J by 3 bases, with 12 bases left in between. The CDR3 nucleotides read TGTGCCATCAGTGAGTTTATAGGGGGGGACACTGAAGCTTTCTTT. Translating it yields CAISEFIGGDTEAFF.

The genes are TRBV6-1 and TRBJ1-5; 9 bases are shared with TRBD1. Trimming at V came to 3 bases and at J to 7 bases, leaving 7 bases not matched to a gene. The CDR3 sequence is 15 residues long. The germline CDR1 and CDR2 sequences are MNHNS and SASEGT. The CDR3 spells CASSEGQGGYQPQHF. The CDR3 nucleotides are TGTGCCAGCAGTGAGGGACAGGGAGGTTACCAGCCCCAGCATTTT.

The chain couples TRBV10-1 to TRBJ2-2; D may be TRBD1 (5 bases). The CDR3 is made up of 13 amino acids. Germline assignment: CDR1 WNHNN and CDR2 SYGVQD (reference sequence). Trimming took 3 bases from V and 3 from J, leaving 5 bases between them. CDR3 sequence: CASSDRDTGELFF. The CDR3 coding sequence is TGCGCCAGCAGTGACAGGGACACCGGGGAGCTGTTTTTT.

The CDR3 nucleotides are TGTGCCTCGAGGAGGGACAGGCATGCCTACGAGCAGTACTTC. Amino acids: CASRRDRHAYEQYF. V usage is TRBV30 and J usage is TRBJ2-7; the match to TRBD1 covers 8 bases. This CDR3 region has 14 residues. Trimming at V came to 7 bases and at J to 2 bases, leaving 10 bases not matched to a gene. In germline, CDR1 is GTSNPN, CDR2 SVGIG (reference sequence).

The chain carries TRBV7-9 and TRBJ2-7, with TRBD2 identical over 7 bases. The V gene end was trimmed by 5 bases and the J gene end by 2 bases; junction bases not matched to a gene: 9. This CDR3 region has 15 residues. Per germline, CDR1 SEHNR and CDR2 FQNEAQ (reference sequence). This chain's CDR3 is CASSRTRGGAYEQYF. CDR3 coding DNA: TGTGCCAGCAGCCGTACGAGGGGAGGGGCCTACGAGCAGTACTTC.

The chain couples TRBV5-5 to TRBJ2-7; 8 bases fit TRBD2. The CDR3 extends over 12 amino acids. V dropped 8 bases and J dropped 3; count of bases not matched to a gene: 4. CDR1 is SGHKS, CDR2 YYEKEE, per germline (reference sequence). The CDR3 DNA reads TGTGCCAGGCAGCGGGAGCTCTACGAGCAGTACTTC. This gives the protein CARQRELYEQYF. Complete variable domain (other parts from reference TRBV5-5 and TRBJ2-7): DAGVTQSPTHLIKTRGQQVTLRCSPISGHKSVSWYQQVLGQGPQFIFQYYEKEERGRGNFPDRFSARQFPNYSSELNVNALLLGDSALYLCARQRELYEQYFGPGTRLTVT.

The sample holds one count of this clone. The DNA for the CDR3 is TGTGCCAGCACCGTTAATAGCGGAACGAACACCGGGGAGCTGTTTTTT. Its translation: CASTVNSGTNTGELFF. The chain recombines TRBV2 with TRBJ2-2, with a weak D call TRBD2 (6 bases). This CDR3 contains 16 residues. Germline V gives CDR1 SNHLY, CDR2 FYNNEI. V lost 7 bases and J lost 0, with 15 bases in between.

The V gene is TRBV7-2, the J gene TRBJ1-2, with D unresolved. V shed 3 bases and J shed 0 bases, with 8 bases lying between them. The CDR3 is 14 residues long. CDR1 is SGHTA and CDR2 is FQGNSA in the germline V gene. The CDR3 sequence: CASSFQAANYGYTF. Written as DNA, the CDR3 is TGTGCCAGCAGCTTCCAGGCAGCTAACTATGGCTACACCTTC.

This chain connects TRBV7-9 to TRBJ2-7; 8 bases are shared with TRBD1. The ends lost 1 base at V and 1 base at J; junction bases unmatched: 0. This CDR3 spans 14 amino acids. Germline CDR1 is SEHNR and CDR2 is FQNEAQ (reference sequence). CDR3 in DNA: TGTGCCAGCAGCTTAGGGACAGGGTCCTACGAGCAGTACTTC. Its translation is CASSLGTGSYEQYF.

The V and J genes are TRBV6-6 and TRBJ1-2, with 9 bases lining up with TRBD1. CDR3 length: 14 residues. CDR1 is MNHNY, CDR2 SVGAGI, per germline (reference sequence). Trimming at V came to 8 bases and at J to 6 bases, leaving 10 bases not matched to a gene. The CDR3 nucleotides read TGTGCCAGCGGAAGAGGGACAGGGTCCCATGGCTACACCTTC. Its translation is CASGRGTGSHGYTF.

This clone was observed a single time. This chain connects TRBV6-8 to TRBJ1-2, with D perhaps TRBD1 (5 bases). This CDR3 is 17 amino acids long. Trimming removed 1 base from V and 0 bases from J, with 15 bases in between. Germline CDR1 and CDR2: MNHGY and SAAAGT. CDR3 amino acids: CASSYFCMGDSNYGYTF. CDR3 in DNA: TGTGCCAGCAGTTACTTTTGTATGGGGGACTCTAACTATGGCTACACCTTC.

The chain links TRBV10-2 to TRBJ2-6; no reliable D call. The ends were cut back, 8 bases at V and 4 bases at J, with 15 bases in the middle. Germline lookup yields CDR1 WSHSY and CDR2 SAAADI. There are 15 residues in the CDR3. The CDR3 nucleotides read TGCGCCAGCCTTGAGGCGGTTTCCGGGGCCAACGTCCTGACTTTC. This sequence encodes CASLEAVSGANVLTF.

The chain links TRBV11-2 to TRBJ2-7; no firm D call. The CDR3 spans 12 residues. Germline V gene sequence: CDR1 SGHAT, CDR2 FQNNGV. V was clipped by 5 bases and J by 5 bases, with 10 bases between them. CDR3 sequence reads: CASSPQNHEQYF. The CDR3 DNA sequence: TGTGCCAGCAGCCCCCAGAACCACGAGCAGTACTTC.